The count of the clone carrying this T cell receptor beta chain is one. A much more abundant neighbour one base away suggests this may be a read error. The conserved closing phenylalanine or tryptophan is absent in this CDR3, likely reflecting a read error. This sample was taken from a study of breast tumors, draining lymph nodes, adjacent tissues. The lymph nodes were axillary draining lymph nodes from breast cancer patients. The CDR3 covers 14 residues. V was clipped by 0 bases and J by 5 bases, with 11 bases between them. The germline V gene encodes CDR1 SGHRS and CDR2 YFSETQ. One entry per CDR3 protein results from TCRdb running MiXCR on the multiplex PCR reads. The table records about 180,000 distinct CDR3 sequences, around a third of them present only once.

This TCR was sampled from a female donor with breast cancer. Some clones in this sample may be carry-over from other donors' samples. V is TRBV5-1 and J is TRBJ2-5, with unresolved D. The sample was axillary lymph node tissue. For the CDR3, the DNA is TGCGCCAGCAGCTTGGTGGGGAATGAGGAGACCCAGTACCTC. Translating gives CASSLVGNEETQYL.